The clone carrying this TCR beta chain has ten or more counts. Its antigen is unidentified. The entry originates in a study of metastatic and nonmetastatic thyroid tumors. General observations from the study: Benign nodules reportedly had significantly lower TCR beta diversity than malignant thyroid tumors in blood and tumor.

Germline V CDR1 and CDR2: MNHEY, SMNVEV (reference sequence). CDR3 length: 13 residues. V was clipped by 4 bases and J by 6 bases; unmatched bases: 5. TCRdb re-called the PCR reads through MiXCR. The sample lists over 20,000 clones, more than 25% occurring once. None of the patients had undergone any treatment ahead of thyroid surgery. The rearrangement joins TRBV27 to TRBJ1-1; 7 nucleotides line up with TRBD1. The origin of this receptor is a female donor with papillary thyroid cancer or a benign thyroid nodule (not recorded which). Some clones in this sample may be carry-over from other donors' samples. The specimen was blood. Here the CDR3 DNA reads TGTGCCAGCAGTTCCAGACAGGGCTCTGAAGCTTTCTTT. It yields the protein CASSSRQGSEAFF.